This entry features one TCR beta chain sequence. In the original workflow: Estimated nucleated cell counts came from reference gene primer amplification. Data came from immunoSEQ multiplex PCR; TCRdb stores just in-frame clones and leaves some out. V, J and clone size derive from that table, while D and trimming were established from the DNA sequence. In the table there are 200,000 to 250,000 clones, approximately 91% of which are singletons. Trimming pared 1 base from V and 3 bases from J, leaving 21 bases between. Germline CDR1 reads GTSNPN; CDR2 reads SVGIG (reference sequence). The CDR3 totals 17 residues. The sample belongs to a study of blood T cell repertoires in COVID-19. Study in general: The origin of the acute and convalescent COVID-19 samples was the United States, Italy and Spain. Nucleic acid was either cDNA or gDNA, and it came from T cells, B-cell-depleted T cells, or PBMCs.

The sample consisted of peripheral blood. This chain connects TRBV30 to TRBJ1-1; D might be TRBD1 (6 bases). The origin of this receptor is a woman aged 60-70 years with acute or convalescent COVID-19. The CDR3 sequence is CAWSDWTVSPRHTEAFF. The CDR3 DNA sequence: TGTGCCTGGAGTGATTGGACAGTGTCCCCACGGCACACTGAAGCTTTCTTT. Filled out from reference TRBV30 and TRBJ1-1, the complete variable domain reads SQTIHQWPATLVQPVGSPLSLECTVEGTSNPNLYWYRQAAGRGLQLLFYSVGIGQISSEVPQNLSASRPQDRQFILSSKKLLLSDSGFYLCAWSDWTVSPRHTEAFFGQGTRLTVV.